A single sample gave rise to the 32 T cell receptor beta chains below, sequenced in a study of T cells in tuberculosis. TCRdb keeps only in-frame clones here, not all; method: immunoSEQ multiplex PCR. The table has roughly 28,000 clones, 93% seen once; the top ten hold about 4.9%. The sample was PBMCs. These receptors were taken from a donor between 10 and 35 years old with latent tuberculosis or without tuberculosis infection.

The V call is TRBV5-8, the J call TRBJ2-1, with 9 bases identical to TRBD1. Germline-derived CDR1 and CDR2 are SGHTS and YDEGEE. The V gene end was trimmed by 3 bases and the J gene end by 5 bases; junction bases not matched to a gene: 6. The CDR3 extends over 15 amino acids. CDR3 sequence reads: CASSSRDRANNEQFF. In DNA, the CDR3 is TGTGCCAGCAGCTCCCGGGACAGGGCGAACAATGAGCAGTTCTTC.

The gene calls are TRBV27 and TRBJ2-3; 11 nucleotides align to TRBD2. CDR1 MNHEY and CDR2 SMNVEV come from the germline V gene (reference sequence). Unmatched junction bases numbered 6, after V lost 7 bases and J lost 9 bases. This CDR3 region has 13 residues. The CDR3 coding sequence is TGTGCCAGCACCCTAGCTAGCGGGGGGACGCAGTATTTT. Amino acids: CASTLASGGTQYF.

V gene TRBV29-1 combines with J gene TRBJ2-1, with a possible D match to TRBD2 (5 bases). The V gene lost 7 bases and the J gene lost 2 bases, with 12 bases spanning the gap. Germline CDR1 SQVTM, CDR2 ANQGSEA. CDR3 length: 13 amino acids. CDR3 sequence (DNA): TGCAGCGCCAGAGGGAGAGCCTACAATGAGCAGTTCTTC. Translating gives CSARGRAYNEQFF.

The chain is built from TRBV28 and TRBJ2-2; 9 nucleotides align to TRBD1. From germline, CDR1 is MDHEN and CDR2 SYDVKM. With V trimmed by 3 bases and J by 7 bases, 9 bases remained unmatched. The CDR3 is made up of 16 amino acids. The chain's CDR3 is CASSFRDRAFSGELFF. CDR3 nucleotides: TGTGCCAGCAGTTTTCGGGACAGGGCGTTTAGCGGGGAGCTGTTTTTT.

This clone turned up a few times. The DNA for the CDR3 is TGTGCCAGTAGCTACAGGGGGCGAGAAAAACTGTTTTTT. It yields the protein CASSYRGREKLFF. J is TRBJ1-4 and V is TRBV19; 9 bases align to TRBD1. Germline V CDR1 and CDR2: LNHDA, SQIVND (reference sequence). V trimming: 6 bases; J trimming: 8 bases; junction bases outside the gene matches: 4. The CDR3 has 13 amino acids.

The chain joins TRBV27 to TRBJ2-2; D call uncertain. Per germline, CDR1 MNHEY and CDR2 SMNVEV (reference sequence). Between the trimmed V and J ends, which lost 5 bases and 3 bases, there was a span of 4 bases. The CDR3 totals 12 residues. The CDR3 sequence is CASSLYTGELFF. As DNA, the CDR3 is TGTGCCAGCAGTCTCTACACCGGGGAGCTGTTTTTT.

This rearrangement joins TRBV2 to TRBJ1-6, with 7 bases fitting TRBD1. With 6 bases clipped from V and 5 bases from J, the junction kept 7 bases outside the gene matches. Germline CDR1 reads SNHLY; CDR2 reads FYNNEI. The CDR3 totals 15 residues. The CDR3 nucleotides are TGTGCCAGCAGAACCGGGACAGACCATAATTCACCCCTCCACTTT. This translates into CASRTGTDHNSPLHF.

The chain is built from TRBV2 and TRBJ2-7; possibly TRBD2 for D (6 bases). CDR1 is SNHLY and CDR2 is FYNNEI in the germline V gene. V lost 4 bases and J 4 bases, leaving 17 bases between the germline ends. This CDR3 has 15 amino acids. The CDR3: CASSGVASGRYEQYF. The CDR3 DNA follows: TGTGCCAGCAGTGGTGTCGCCAGCGGGCGGTACGAGCAGTACTTC.

The chain employs TRBV29-1 and TRBJ2-2, with D perhaps TRBD1 (5 bases). Germline CDR1 reads SQVTM; CDR2 reads ANQGSEA. CDR3 length: 14 amino acids. Trimming stripped 4 bases from V and 7 bases from J, with 16 bases between. CDR3 sequence reads: CSVVEQALDGELFF. The DNA of the CDR3 is TGCAGCGTTGTTGAACAGGCCCTAGACGGGGAGCTGTTTTTT.

Of note for this clone: The junction does not match germline at one end; this may be a read error. This CDR3 is also generated by other DNA sequences in the sample. V gene TRBV9 combines with J gene TRBJ1-1; tentatively, D is TRBD1 (5 bases). This CDR3 region has 14 residues. Germline V gives CDR1 SGDLS, CDR2 YYNGEE. CDR3 sequence (DNA): TGTGCCAGCAGCGTAGGGGGGGAGAACACTGAAGCTTTTTTT. Translated, it gives CASSVGGENTEAFF.

V usage is TRBV7-9 and J usage is TRBJ2-2; 8 positions agree with TRBD1. From germline, CDR1 is SEHNR and CDR2 FQNEAQ (reference sequence). V lost 3 bases and J lost 7; bases outside the gene matches: 13. This CDR3 has 17 amino acids. The CDR3 coding sequence is TGTGCCAGCAGCTTTGGACGTCAGGGGGCGCGCATCGGGGAGCTGTTTTTT. Translated: CASSFGRQGARIGELFF.

There are a few counts of this clone. This chain links TRBV19 with TRBJ2-7, with D unresolved. V shed 4 bases and J shed 4 bases, with 14 bases lying between them. This CDR3 region has 14 residues. Germline assignment: CDR1 LNHDA and CDR2 SQIVND (reference sequence). CDR3 loop: CASSTERNWYEQYF. Here the CDR3 DNA reads TGTGCCAGTAGTACCGAGAGGAACTGGTACGAGCAGTACTTC. Full variable domain (rest looked up from reference TRBV19 and TRBJ2-7): DGGITQSPKYLFRKEGQNVTLSCEQNLNHDAMYWYRQDPGQGLRLIYYSQIVNDFQKGDIAEGYSVSREKKESFPLTVTSAQKNPTAFYLCASSTERNWYEQYFGPGTRLTVT.

This chain uses TRBV4-3 with TRBJ1-6; maybe TRBD1 (5 bases). Germline V gene data show CDR1 as LGHNA and CDR2 as YSLEER. CDR3 length equals 16 residues. V lost 0 bases to trimming and J lost 8 bases, with 14 bases between them. The CDR3 here is CASSQDDDSTYSPLHF. CDR3 DNA sequence: TGCGCCAGCAGCCAAGATGACGACAGCACCTATTCACCCCTCCACTTT.

The V gene is TRBV10-3, the J gene TRBJ1-1; 8 nucleotides align to TRBD1. Germline V gene sequence: CDR1 ENHRY, CDR2 SYGVKD. With 6 bases clipped from V and 0 bases from J, the junction kept 12 bases outside the gene matches. The CDR3 totals 17 residues. The CDR3 DNA is TGTGCCATCAGGAAATTCCGGGACAGGAGGATGAACACTGAAGCTTTCTTT. It translates to CAIRKFRDRRMNTEAFF.

The chain links TRBV7-6 to TRBJ2-5, with a possible D match to TRBD2 (5 bases). V was cut by 2 bases and J by 9 bases, with 19 bases left in between. Germline CDR1 reads SGHVS; CDR2 reads FNYEAQ. This CDR3 has 15 amino acids. CDR3 in amino acids: CASSLFGRATGAQYF. The CDR3 DNA follows: TGTGCCAGCAGCTTATTCGGAAGGGCGACCGGGGCCCAGTACTTC.

The chain uses TRBV5-1 and TRBJ1-1, with D unclear. CDR1 and CDR2 (germline): SGHRS, YFSETQ. CDR3 length: 13 residues. With 2 bases removed from V and 10 bases from J, the gap between germline ends came to 15 bases. CDR3 amino acids: CASSLTPHGGAFF. The CDR3 DNA reads TGCGCCAGCAGCTTAACACCCCACGGAGGAGCTTTCTTT.

The rearrangement uses TRBV6-5 and TRBJ2-7, with a weak D call TRBD2 (6 bases). CDR1 is MNHEY and CDR2 is SVGAGI in the germline V gene. Between the trimmed V and J ends, which lost 10 bases and 3 bases, there was a span of 13 bases. This CDR3 is built from 12 residues. CDR3 residues: CATTGVYYEQYF. DNA for the CDR3: TGTGCCACGACGGGGGTCTACTACGAGCAGTACTTC.

This chain links TRBV9 with TRBJ2-7, with 12 nucleotides matching TRBD2. This CDR3 region has 16 residues. Germline CDR1 reads SGDLS; CDR2 reads YYNGEE. J was trimmed by 1 base and V by 3 bases; bases with no gene match: 5. The CDR3 DNA sequence: TGTGCCAGCAGCGCGGGGACTAGCGGGTTTTCCTACGAGCAGTACTTC. Translated: CASSAGTSGFSYEQYF.

This chain links TRBV6-5 with TRBJ1-3; 8 bases fit TRBD1. V gave up 5 bases and J gave up 3 bases; unmatched junction bases: 6. CDR3 length: 15 amino acids. The germline V gene encodes CDR1 MNHEY and CDR2 SVGAGI. This CDR3 reads CASSPGQGYGNTIYF. The CDR3 DNA is TGTGCCAGCAGTCCCGGACAGGGCTATGGAAACACCATATATTTT.

The chain is built from TRBV9 and TRBJ1-1; a weak D match, TRBD1 (6 bases). V was trimmed by 4 bases and J by 1 base, leaving 14 bases between them. CDR3 length: 15 amino acids. Per the germline V gene, CDR1 is SGDLS and CDR2 is YYNGEE. The CDR3 here is CASSPSGTKNTEAFF. CDR3 bases: TGTGCCAGCAGCCCGTCCGGGACAAAGAACACTGAAGCTTTCTTT.

The rearrangement uses TRBV11-3 and TRBJ2-1, with D tentatively TRBD2 (6 bases). Germline loops: CDR1 SGHNT, CDR2 YENEEA. CDR3 length: 12 residues. Trimming cost V 0 bases and J 12 bases, with 9 bases left between them. The CDR3 loop reads CASSLDDGRQFF. The CDR3 coding sequence is TGTGCCAGCAGCTTAGACGACGGGAGGCAGTTCTTC.

This chain links TRBV5-4 with TRBJ2-5; TRBD1 agrees at 7 bases. Germline loops: CDR1 SGHNT, CDR2 YYREEE (reference sequence). The CDR3 is made up of 14 amino acids. V dropped 5 bases and J dropped 5; count of bases not matched to a gene: 9. The CDR3 region is CASSHGQAKETQYF. The DNA of the CDR3 is TGTGCCAGCAGTCATGGACAGGCGAAGGAGACCCAGTACTTC.

J is TRBJ2-7 and V is TRBV28; 13 bases are shared with TRBD2. In germline, CDR1 is MDHEN, CDR2 SYDVKM. This CDR3 has 15 residues. V was clipped by 3 bases and J by 3 bases; unmatched bases: 2. The CDR3 sequence: CASSFRTSGSYEQYF. As DNA, the CDR3 is TGTGCCAGCAGTTTCCGGACTAGCGGGAGCTACGAGCAGTACTTC.

The chain employs TRBV21-1 and TRBJ2-7; the listed D gene, TRBD1, was not tested against the DNA. TRBV21-1 is labeled a pseudogene. The CDR3 consists of 15 residues. Here the CDR3 reads CASSPTRQGGNEQYF. The CDR3 region has the DNA TGTGCCAGCAGCCCTACCCGACAGGGGGGGAACGAGCAGTACTTC.

This chain connects TRBV19 to TRBJ1-4; 9 bases fit TRBD1. This CDR3 is 13 amino acids long. V trimming: 8 bases; J trimming: 4 bases; junction bases outside the gene matches: 2. Germline CDR1 and CDR2: LNHDA and SQIVND (reference sequence). The CDR3 region is CASSGQGNEKLFF. DNA of the CDR3: TGTGCCAGTTCGGGACAGGGTAATGAAAAACTGTTTTTT. The variable domain in full, completed from reference TRBV19 and TRBJ1-4, reads DGGITQSPKYLFRKEGQNVTLSCEQNLNHDAMYWYRQDPGQGLRLIYYSQIVNDFQKGDIAEGYSVSREKKESFPLTVTSAQKNPTAFYLCASSGQGNEKLFFGSGTQLSVL.

The gene calls are TRBV18 and TRBJ1-1, with D hard to call. The CDR3 runs to 13 residues. V was shortened by 2 bases and J by 1 base, with 5 bases between the two germline ends. Germline CDR1 reads KGHSH; CDR2 reads LQKENI. DNA of the CDR3: TGTGCCAGCTCACCATACACGAACACTGAAGCTTTCTTT. Protein sequence: CASSPYTNTEAFF.

The chain links TRBV29-1 to TRBJ2-5; 8 bases are shared with TRBD2. Germline loops: CDR1 SQVTM, CDR2 ANQGSEA. The CDR3 extends over 15 amino acids. J lost 1 base, V lost 3 bases, and 7 bases had no gene match. The CDR3, as DNA: TGCAGCGTTGACGGTTCTAGCGGGCCCCAAGAGACCCAGTACTTC. It is translated as CSVDGSSGPQETQYF.

V gene TRBV7-7 combines with J gene TRBJ2-2; possibly TRBD1 for D (6 bases). This CDR3 is built from 14 residues. CDR1 SSHAT and CDR2 FNYEAQ come from the germline V gene (reference sequence). In DNA form, the CDR3 reads TGTGCTACAAAACAGGGCCTGAACACCGGGGAGCTGTTTTTT. Encoded protein: CATKQGLNTGELFF.

The chain employs TRBV4-1 and TRBJ2-1, with 7 positions matching TRBD2. CDR1 and CDR2 (germline): MGHRA, YSYEKL. J was trimmed by 3 bases and V by 3 bases; bases with no gene match: 8. The CDR3 loop spans 16 amino acids. In nucleotides, the CDR3 is TGCGCCAGCAGCCATTTATACGGGGGGAGCTACAATGAGCAGTTCTTC. Translated: CASSHLYGGSYNEQFF.

This rearrangement joins TRBV27 to TRBJ2-7, with 9 bases matching TRBD2. Trimming removed 4 bases from V and 4 bases from J; junction bases left unmatched: 8. The CDR3 is 15 amino acids. In germline, CDR1 is MNHEY, CDR2 SMNVEV (reference sequence). CDR3 in DNA: TGTGCCAGCAGTTCCCTAGGTAGCGGGAGTTACGAGCAGTACTTC. As protein: CASSSLGSGSYEQYF.

This chain connects TRBV4-3 to TRBJ2-2; D call uncertain. The V and J ends lost 2 bases and 0 bases respectively, with 4 bases between them. Germline lookup yields CDR1 LGHNA and CDR2 YSLEER. The CDR3 runs to 14 residues. Here the CDR3 DNA reads TGCGCCAGCAGCCAACAGGCGAACACCGGGGAGCTGTTTTTT. This encodes CASSQQANTGELFF.

This CDR3 is CASSPTGAHSYEQYF. CDR3 DNA sequence: TGTGCCAGCAGTCCAACAGGGGCCCACTCCTACGAGCAGTACTTC. This chain uses TRBV5-4 with TRBJ2-7, with 7 bases aligning to TRBD1. Germline CDR1 is SGHNT and CDR2 is YYREEE (reference sequence). Trimming cost V 5 bases and J 0 bases; bases outside gene matches: 8. There are 15 residues in the CDR3. Full variable domain (rest looked up from reference TRBV5-4 and TRBJ2-7): ETGVTQSPTHLIKTRGQQVTLRCSSQSGHNTVSWYQQALGQGPQFIFQYYREEENGRGNFPPRFSGLQFPNYSSELNVNALELDDSALYLCASSPTGAHSYEQYFGPGTRLTVT.